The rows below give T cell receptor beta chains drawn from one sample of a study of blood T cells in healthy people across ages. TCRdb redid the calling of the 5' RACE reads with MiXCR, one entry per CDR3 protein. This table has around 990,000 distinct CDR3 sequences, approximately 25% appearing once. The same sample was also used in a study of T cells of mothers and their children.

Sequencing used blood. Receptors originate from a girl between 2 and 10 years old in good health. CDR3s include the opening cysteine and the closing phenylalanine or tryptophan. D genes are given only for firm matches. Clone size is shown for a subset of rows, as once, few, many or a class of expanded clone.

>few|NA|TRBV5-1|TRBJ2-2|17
TGCGCCAGCAGCTTGGCCGGGGGAGCGGGCTTCACCGGGGAGCTGTTTTTT
CASSLAGGAGFTGELFF
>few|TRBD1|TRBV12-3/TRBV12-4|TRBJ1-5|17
TGTGCCAGCAGTTTACAGGGGGCGGCCCGGGCTGATCAGCCCCAGCATTTT
CASSLQGAARADQPQHF
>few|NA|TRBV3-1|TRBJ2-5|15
TGTGCCAGCAGCCCCATCCATCGACCCCAAGAGACCCAGTACTTC
CASSPIHRPQETQYF
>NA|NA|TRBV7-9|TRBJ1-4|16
TGTGCCAGCAGCTTAGCGCCGGGAGACAGTTTGGAAAAACTGTTTTTT
CASSLAPGDSLEKLFF
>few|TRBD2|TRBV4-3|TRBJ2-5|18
TGCGCCAGCAGCCAAGATATTTCGGCTAGCGGGTACCAAGAGACCCAGTACTTC
CASSQDISASGYQETQYF
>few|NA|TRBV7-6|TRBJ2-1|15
TGTGCCAGCAGCTTATCGGGTAACTCCTACAATGAGCAGTTCTTC
CASSLSGNSYNEQFF
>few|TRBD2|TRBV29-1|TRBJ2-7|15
TGCAGCGTTGATTCCGGACTAGCCGGGGCCCACGAGCAGTACTTC
CSVDSGLAGAHEQYF
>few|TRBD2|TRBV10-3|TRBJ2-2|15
TGTGCCCTTCGTGGAGCGGGAGCTAGCACCGGGGAGCTGTTTTTT
CALRGAGASTGELFF
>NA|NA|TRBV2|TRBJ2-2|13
TGTGCCAGCAGTGAAGCCCCCGGGGGGGAGCTGTTTTTT
CASSEAPGGELFF
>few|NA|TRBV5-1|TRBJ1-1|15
TGCGCCAGCAGCGCCGCGGGACGGGCGAACACTGAAGCTTTCTTT
CASSAAGRANTEAFF
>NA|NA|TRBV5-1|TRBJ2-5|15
TGCGCCAGCAGCTTGGAGCCGTACGGACAAGAGACCCAGTACTTC
CASSLEPYGQETQYF
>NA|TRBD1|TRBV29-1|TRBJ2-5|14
TGCAGCGTCATCGACAGGGGATACGGAGAGACCCAGTACTTC
CSVIDRGYGETQYF
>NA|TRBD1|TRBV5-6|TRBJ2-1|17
TGTGCCAGCAGCCTATTCGGACAGGTTCCCTCCTACAATGAGCAGTTCTTC
CASSLFGQVPSYNEQFF
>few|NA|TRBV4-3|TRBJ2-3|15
TGCGCCAGCAGCCAAGGACCCTCCGACACAGATACGCAGTATTTT
CASSQGPSDTDTQYF
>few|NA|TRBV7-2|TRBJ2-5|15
TGTGCCAGCAGCTTAGTTATCGACTCGCAAGAGACCCAGTACTTC
CASSLVIDSQETQYF
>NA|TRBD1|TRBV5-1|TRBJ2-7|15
TGCGCCAGCAGCTCCATGGGGACAGGGGCCCACGAGCAGTACTTC
CASSSMGTGAHEQYF
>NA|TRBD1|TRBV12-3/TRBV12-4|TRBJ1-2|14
TGTGCCAGCAGTTCCTGGACAGGCCGGGGTGGCTACACCTTC
CASSSWTGRGGYTF
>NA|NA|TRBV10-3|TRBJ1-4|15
TGTGCCATCAGTGAATCCCGGGGAACTAATGAAAAACTGTTTTTT
CAISESRGTNEKLFF
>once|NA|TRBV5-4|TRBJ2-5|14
TGTACCAGCAGCGTAGCTCCCGACGTAGAGACCCAGTACTTC
CTSSVAPDVETQYF
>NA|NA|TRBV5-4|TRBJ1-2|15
TGTGCCAGCAGCTTCCCAGGGTCACAGGCCTATGGCTACACCTTC
CASSFPGSQAYGYTF
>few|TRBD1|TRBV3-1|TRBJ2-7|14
TGTGCCAGCGCAACCGGGACAGGGGGATACGAGCAGTACTTC
CASATGTGGYEQYF
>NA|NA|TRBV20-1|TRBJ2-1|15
TGCAGTGCTAGAGATGGGGTGACACCTACTAATGAGCAGTTCTTC
CSARDGVTPTNEQFF
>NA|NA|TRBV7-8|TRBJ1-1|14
TGTGCCAGCAGCTTACAGGGTGGTGGATTCGAAGCTTTCTTT
CASSLQGGGFEAFF
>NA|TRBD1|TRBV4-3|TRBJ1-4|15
TGCGCCAGCAGCCTTCATGGACAGGGAGGTGAAAAACTGTTTTTT
CASSLHGQGGEKLFF
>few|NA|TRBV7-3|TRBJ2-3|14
TGTGCCAGCAGCCTCGAACCAATGGCCGATACGCAGTATTTT
CASSLEPMADTQYF
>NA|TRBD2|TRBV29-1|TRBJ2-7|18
TGCAGCGTTGAAGCTACTAGCGGGTCATTATTCCCCTACTACGAGCAGTACTTC
CSVEATSGSLFPYYEQYF